The clone carrying this TCR beta chain was observed at least ten times. What was amplified from RNA transcripts were TCR beta CDR3 regions. With the HTBI primer set, the TCR CDR3 went through a first round of RT-PCR. A single record per CDR3 protein comes from TCRdb applying MiXCR to the multiplex PCR reads. The sample shows around 400,000 distinct CDR3 sequences, more than 15% of them seen only once. This CDR3 has 15 residues. The V gene's germline CDR1 is DFQATT and CDR2 SNEGSKA (reference sequence). V was shortened by 0 bases and J by 4 bases, with 13 bases between the two germline ends. This entry comes from a study of T cells in Graves' hyperthyroidism and ophthalmopathy.

V usage is TRBV20-1 and J usage is TRBJ2-1, with D tentatively TRBD2 (6 bases). The source of this sequence is a woman aged 18-29 years with Graves' hyperthyroidism that later progressed to Graves' ophthalmopathy. The material sequenced was blood. CDR3 loop: CSARDPKLAYNEQFF. DNA of the CDR3: TGCAGTGCTAGAGATCCCAAACTAGCTTACAATGAGCAGTTCTTC.